This T cell receptor (beta chain) emerged from a study of early T cells in non-severe SARS-CoV-2 infection. On the study more broadly: Sequencing targeted bulk RNA from unsorted whole blood, leaving chains unpaired. Study-level findings and limits: Lookups in VDJdb leaned toward anti-spike CD8 responses and missed private and CD4 specificities.

Trimming pared 4 bases from V and 7 bases from J, leaving 14 bases between. The CDR3 contains 13 residues. Germline CDR1 and CDR2: SGDLS and YYNGEE. This clonotype was counted ten times or more. What it binds is unknown. Attached unique molecular identifiers marked individual cDNA molecules. TCRdb independently ran MiXCR on the 5' RACE reads; one entry per CDR3 protein. The table lists approximately 120,000 distinct CDR3 sequences, about 15% of them singletons, with around a fifth in the top ten. Sequenced input: whole blood. V usage is TRBV9 and J usage is TRBJ1-1, with D perhaps TRBD1 (6 bases). The source of this sequence is an adult who was a healthcare worker with PCR-confirmed SARS-CoV-2 infection or an uninfected control (not recorded which). The CDR3 nucleotides are TGTGCCAGCAGCCGACAGGTGGGAGGTGAAGCTTTCTTT. Its translation: CASSRQVGGEAFF. Variable domain in full (rest from reference TRBV9 and TRBJ1-1): DSGVTQTPKHLITATGQRVTLRCSPRSGDLSVYWYQQSLDQGLQFLIQYYNGEERAKGNILERFSAQQFPDLHSELNLSSLELGDSALYFCASSRQVGGEAFFGQGTRLTVV.